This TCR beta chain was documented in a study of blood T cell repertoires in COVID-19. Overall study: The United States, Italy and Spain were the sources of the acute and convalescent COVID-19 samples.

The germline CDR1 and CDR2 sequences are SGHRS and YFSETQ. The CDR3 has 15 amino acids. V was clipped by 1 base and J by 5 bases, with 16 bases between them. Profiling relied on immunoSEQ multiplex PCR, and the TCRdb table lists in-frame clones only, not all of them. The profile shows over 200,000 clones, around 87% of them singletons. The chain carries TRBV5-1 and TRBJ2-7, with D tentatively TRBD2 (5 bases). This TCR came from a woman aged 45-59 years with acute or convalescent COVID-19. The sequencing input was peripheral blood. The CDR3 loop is CASSLISGVSHEQYF. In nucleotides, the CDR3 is TGCGCCAGCAGCTTGATCTCCGGGGTTTCCCACGAGCAGTACTTC.